This entry concerns a single T cell receptor beta chain. Its target antigen remains unknown. Base qualities are not provided; no much larger clone lies one nucleotide away. This specimen belongs to a study of cytomegalovirus exposure and HLA in healthy donors (dated by TCRdb to about 2017). About the study as a whole: According to an earlier analysis of 450 to 650 of the donors, about 179 million T cells yielded roughly 100 million unique TCR beta sequences and less than 300 Gb of sequence data. An early release covering over 500 HLA-typed donors comprised approximately 290 gigabases of sequencing data and 85 million or so unique TCR sequences. The genetic ancestry cluster associated with self-reported Caucasian donors included roughly 84% of the roughly 400 genotyped donors. The aim of the study was to test whether cataloging public T cell receptors could identify signatures of past pathogen exposure. Using immunosequencing, the study profiled T cell repertoires from some 670 subjects and related those repertoires to cytomegalovirus serostatus. Besides the first cohort of 666 subjects, a separate validation cohort made up of over 100 different subjects was used. High-throughput TCR immunosequencing, statistical association of individual TCRs with disease status, and machine learning were combined to predict cytomegalovirus infection status. To study patterns of TCR occurrence, a later analysis re-analyzed previously published TCR beta repertoires from hundreds of donors and added high-resolution HLA genotyping. The later analysis used no new phenotypic data to find candidate immune exposures, relying instead on TCR beta sequences and their occurrence across donors. To decide whether each TCR beta V gene segment behaved as functional or pseudogenic, an earlier analysis of approximately 620 of the donors relied on high-throughput TCR beta sequencing. Donor age, sex, ethnicity and CMV serostatus were collected together with the repertoire data. A later genetic analysis took genome-wide SNP genotypes for about 65% of the 666 donors and used that subset as a discovery cohort. Every repertoire in the discovery cohort had been generated on one and the same sequencing platform. HLA typing covered class I and class II loci at four-digit resolution. The number of donors typed differed by locus, with 629-630 for A, B, C, DRB1 and DQB1, around 560 for DQA1, over 600 for DPA1, and around 460 for DPB1. Roughly five DR-DQ haplotypes were handled as single units for association and clustering, since linkage in the cohort was strong. On average, around 230,000 unique TCR beta nucleotide sequences were sequenced per donor among about 400 genotyped donors of the cohort, with about 17% of those sequences being non-productive. The full study reports these points: The classifier was reported to diagnose cytomegalovirus status with high specificity and sensitivity in both the original cohort and the validation cohort. In a later analysis, most CMV-associated TCR beta chains were found to appear HLA-restricted, with HLA associations seemingly driven largely by CMV exposure. The 87-base-pair reads could not distinguish some IMGT-functional V segments, including TRBV6-2 and TRBV6-3, so those segments were excluded. Three of the identified cytomegalovirus-associated TCR beta chains were confirmed in vitro to be specific for cytomegalovirus antigens. A further reported finding was that TCR beta sequences accurately predicted the HLA-A and HLA-B alleles for most subjects in the first cohort. The earlier analysis of 450 to 700 of the donors excluded 15 to 20 rarely observed V segments, including chromosome 9 orphons, because counts were too low. In a later genetic analysis, a missense DCLRE1C variant was associated with V-gene and J-gene trimming of TCR beta chains, and the association was replicated in an independent cohort. The presence/absence analyses assumed that sequencing depth was roughly uniform across donors, and that assumption may not be true. HLA typing was unavailable for some donors at each locus, so association tests used only the typed subset. A later analysis found that HLA-associated TCR beta chains were more clonally expanded and had lower generation probabilities than equally common non-associated chains. According to the authors, the approach could potentially be generalized to other disease states and immunological phenotypes. Linkage disequilibrium might explain the correlated functional status among segregating V segments, but an unknown experimental factor could not be ruled out. Across donors, most TCR sequences were observed very rarely, whereas some public TCRs were present in many individuals. Strong co-occurrence of HLA alleles, especially DR and DQ, made assigning TCR associations to individual alleles difficult. An earlier analysis of several hundred of the donors showed that most TCR beta V segments appeared in productive rearrangements either about 87% or about 30% of the time, which broadly matched IMGT annotations. A cluster of highly shared sequence variants was judged likely to represent a technical artifact of the sequencing pipeline. In a later genetic analysis, fewer N-insertions in productive TCRs were reported among donors in an Asian-associated ancestry cluster than the roughly 700-donor mean. A later analysis reported that several top co-occurrence clusters appeared linked to parvovirus B19, influenza, CMV and Epstein-Barr virus. Only TCR beta chains were sequenced in this cohort, and the absence of alpha or paired-chain data limited detectable features. Specific HLA alleles were associated with 16,951 TCR beta sequences at a false discovery rate of 0.05 in a later analysis. The only immune exposure information available for the cohort was CMV serostatus. The study listed 150 to 200 TCR beta chains as associated with cytomegalovirus. In a later analysis, TCR association rates were found to vary across HLA loci, with the most associated TCRs seen for DRB1 alleles and the fewest for HLA-C alleles.

The cohort was made up of several hundred healthy bone marrow donors. All cohort members were sampled while nominally healthy, although unrecorded immune exposures were likely present. The donor tested CMV seronegative, placing the donor among the 350 to 400 seronegative members of the cohort. A peripheral blood sample was collected from each donor, and TCR beta sequencing was performed on peripheral blood mononuclear cells. Genomic DNA extraction from the blood cell samples was performed with the Qiagen DNeasy Blood Extraction Kit. Libraries were built with the immunoSEQ multiplex PCR assay. For the multiplex PCR, a mixture combining 60 forward primers for TCR Vbeta segments and 13 reverse primers for TCR Jbeta segments was used. The CDR3 region of rearranged TCR beta genes was amplified from genomic DNA by a multiplex PCR assay. The Illumina HiSeq System was used to sequence the amplified TCR beta libraries as 87-base-pair reads. As for the original processing: In a later analysis, around 80 million unique TCR beta chains were counted across the roughly 670 repertoires, and roughly 10 million of these chains were shared by at least two donors. Raw reads were error-corrected and collapsed into unique sequences with a nearest-neighbor algorithm that merged closely related sequences to remove PCR and sequencing errors. Alignment of CDR3 sequences to IMGT reference sequences was used to assign V, D and J gene segments. For a sequence to be retained, at least a six-nucleotide match to both a V gene segment and a J gene segment was required. A rearrangement counted as productive if the CDR3 had no stop codons and remained in frame with V and J, and every other rearrangement counted as non-productive. Following IMGT convention, CDR3 was defined as the stretch from the second conserved V-encoded cysteine up to the conserved J-encoded phenylalanine. Sequences without an unambiguous match to a single V gene segment were excluded from the earlier analysis of approximately 600 of the donors. In an earlier analysis of about 590 of the donors, a V segment was called functional when productive rearrangements were above 56.7%, and segregating when the standard deviation between donors exceeded 5%. A statistical classification framework was built to diagnose cytomegalovirus status from the catalog of TCR beta chain sequences. In a later analysis, V and J genes were assigned by comparing TCR nucleotide sequences against IMGT/GENE-DB human TR gene sequences. A later analysis assigned CDR3 sequences and most-parsimonious VDJ recombination scenarios with the TCRdist pipeline. In a later analysis, every TCR beta chain was defined by the combination of its CDR3 amino acid sequence and its V-gene family, and reads without a unique V-gene family were dropped. To address suspected cross-contamination and a sequencing artifact, a later analysis removed 450 to 700 highly shared, low-generation-probability nucleotide sequences. A later analysis calculated a clonal expansion index for each public chain from normalized within-repertoire ranks of inferred template counts. Generation probabilities in a later analysis came from a VDJ recombination model fitted to out-of-frame rearrangements, and those results were checked against IGoR. Hypergeometric tests were used in a later analysis to score TCR-TCR, TCR-HLA and TCR-CMV co-occurrence, with a repertoire-size bias correction applied to the TCR pairs. To estimate false discovery rates, a later analysis permuted the HLA or CMV assignments 20 times. In a later analysis, co-occurring TCRs were grouped using DBSCAN, with TCRdist sequence similarity added in when clustering inside HLA-allele-positive subsets. Repertoires with fewer than 30,000 or more than 120,000 public chains, plus five repertoires with anomalous nucleotide sharing, were excluded from co-occurrence clustering. The immuneACCESS repertoire file appears here via TCRdb, limited to in-frame rearrangements. These files lack a portion of the clones; in checked studies, under half of the deficit traces to unresolved V genes, and the cause of the others is not known. V and J calls and clone size are as listed in that table; D and trimming were resolved from the DNA. The sample data list 130,000 to 150,000 clones, and 78% of these were observed just once. Roughly 3% of the sample goes to the ten largest clones.

CDR1 SGHVS and CDR2 FQNEAQ were looked up in the germline V gene. The CDR3 goes from the cysteine to the phenylalanine over 12 residues. Only the CDR3 portion is preserved as DNA: 36 bases, with reading frame beginning at the first base. Relative to germline, V is 5 bases shorter and J is 8 bases shorter, with 9 bases between their ends. The chain was built from TRBV7-8 and TRBJ2-2; no D gene is confidently identified. The TCR sequence derives from a male donor in good health and CMV-seronegative. Sequencing used PBMCs. CDR3 region: CASSTVEGELFF. The DNA sequence is given as TGTGCCAGCAGCACTGTGGAGGGGGAGCTGTTTTTT.